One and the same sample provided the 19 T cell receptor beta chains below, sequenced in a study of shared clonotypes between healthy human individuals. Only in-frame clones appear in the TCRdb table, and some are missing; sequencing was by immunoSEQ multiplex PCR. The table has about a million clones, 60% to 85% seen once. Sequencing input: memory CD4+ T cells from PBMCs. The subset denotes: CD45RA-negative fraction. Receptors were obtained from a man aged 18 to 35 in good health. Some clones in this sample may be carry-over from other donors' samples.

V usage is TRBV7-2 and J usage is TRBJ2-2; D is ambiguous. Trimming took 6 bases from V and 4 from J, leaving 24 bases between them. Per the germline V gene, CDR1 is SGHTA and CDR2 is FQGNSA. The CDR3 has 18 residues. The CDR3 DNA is TGTGCCAGCAGACCGCCAAAAATGGACGGAAAACGCACCGGGGAGCTGTTTTTT. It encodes CASRPPKMDGKRTGELFF.

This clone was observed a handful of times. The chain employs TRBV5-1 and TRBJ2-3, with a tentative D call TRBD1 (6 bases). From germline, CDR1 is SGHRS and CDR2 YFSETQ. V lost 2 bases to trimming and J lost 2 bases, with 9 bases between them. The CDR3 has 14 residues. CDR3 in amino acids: CASSFGGPTDTQYF. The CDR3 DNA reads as TGCGCCAGCAGCTTTGGGGGCCCCACAGATACGCAGTATTTT.

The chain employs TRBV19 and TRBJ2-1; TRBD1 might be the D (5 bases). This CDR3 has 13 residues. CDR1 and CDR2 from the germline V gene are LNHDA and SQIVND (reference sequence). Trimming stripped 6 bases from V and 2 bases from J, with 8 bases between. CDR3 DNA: TGTGCCAGTAGCCAGGGCCCCTACAATGAGCAGTTCTTC. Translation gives CASSQGPYNEQFF.

The CDR3 reads CASSGQVKGPQHF. CDR3 sequence (DNA): TGTGCCAGCAGTGGTCAGGTTAAGGGGCCCCAGCATTTT. The genes are TRBV6-1 and TRBJ1-5; the D is unclear. This CDR3 comprises 13 residues. Germline V gene sequence: CDR1 MNHNS, CDR2 SASEGT. V was pared by 4 bases and J by 9 bases, with 13 bases between.

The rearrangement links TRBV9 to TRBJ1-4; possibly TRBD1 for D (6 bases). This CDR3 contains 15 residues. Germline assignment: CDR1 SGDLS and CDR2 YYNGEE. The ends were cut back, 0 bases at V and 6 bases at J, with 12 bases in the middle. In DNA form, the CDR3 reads TGTGCCAGCAGCGTAGGAGGGGGGCAGGATGAAAAACTGTTTTTT. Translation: CASSVGGGQDEKLFF.

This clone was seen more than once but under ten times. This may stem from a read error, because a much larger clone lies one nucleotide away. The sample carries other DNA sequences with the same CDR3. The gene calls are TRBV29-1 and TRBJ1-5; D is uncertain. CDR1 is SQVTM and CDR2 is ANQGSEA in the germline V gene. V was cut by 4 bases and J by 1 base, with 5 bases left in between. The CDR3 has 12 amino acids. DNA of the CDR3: TGCAGCGTTGCCGGGAGCAATCAGCCCCAGCATTTT. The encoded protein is CSVAGSNQPQHF.

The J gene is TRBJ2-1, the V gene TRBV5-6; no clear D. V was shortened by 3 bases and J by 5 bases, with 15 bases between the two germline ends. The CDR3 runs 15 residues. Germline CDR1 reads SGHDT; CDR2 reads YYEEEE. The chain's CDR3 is CASSSTSYGDNEQFF. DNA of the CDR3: TGTGCCAGCAGCTCGACTTCATACGGAGACAATGAGCAGTTCTTC.

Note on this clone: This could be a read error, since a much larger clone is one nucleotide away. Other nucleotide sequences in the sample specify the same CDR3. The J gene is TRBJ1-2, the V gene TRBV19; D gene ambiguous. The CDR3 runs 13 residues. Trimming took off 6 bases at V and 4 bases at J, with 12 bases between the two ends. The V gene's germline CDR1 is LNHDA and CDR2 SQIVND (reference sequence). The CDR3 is CASSQDFGYGYTF. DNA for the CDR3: TGTGCCAGTAGCCAAGATTTTGGCTATGGCTACACCTTC.

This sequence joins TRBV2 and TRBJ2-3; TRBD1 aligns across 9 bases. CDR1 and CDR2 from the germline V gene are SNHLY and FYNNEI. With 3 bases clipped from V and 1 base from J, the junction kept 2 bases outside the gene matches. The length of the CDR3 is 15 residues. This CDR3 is CASSDTGGGTDTQYF. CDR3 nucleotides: TGTGCCAGCAGTGACACAGGGGGCGGCACAGATACGCAGTATTTT. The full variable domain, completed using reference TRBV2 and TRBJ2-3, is EPEVTQTPSHQVTQMGQEVILRCVPISNHLYFYWYRQILGQKVEFLVSFYNNEISEKSEIFDDQFSVERPDGSNFTLKIRSTKLEDSAMYFCASSDTGGGTDTQYFGPGTRLTVL.

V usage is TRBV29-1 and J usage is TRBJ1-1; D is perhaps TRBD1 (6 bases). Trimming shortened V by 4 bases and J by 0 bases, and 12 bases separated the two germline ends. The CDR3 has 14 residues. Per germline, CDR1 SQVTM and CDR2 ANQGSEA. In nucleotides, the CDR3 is TGCAGCGTTGGAAGAGGGGACATGAACACTGAAGCTTTCTTT. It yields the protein CSVGRGDMNTEAFF.

CDR3 in DNA: TGTGCCAGCAGCTTAGCCAACCACCGTGAGCAGTTCTTC. It yields the protein CASSLANHREQFF. The chain carries TRBV7-9 and TRBJ2-1; D not resolved. Deletions cut 0 bases from V and 9 bases from J, with 9 bases between. From germline, CDR1 is SEHNR and CDR2 FQNEAQ (reference sequence). CDR3 size: 13 residues.

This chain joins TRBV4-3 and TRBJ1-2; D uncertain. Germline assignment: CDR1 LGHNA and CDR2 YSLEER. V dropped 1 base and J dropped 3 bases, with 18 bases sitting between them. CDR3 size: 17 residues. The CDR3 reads CASSQVGTMQNHYGYTF. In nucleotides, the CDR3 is TGCGCCAGCAGCCAAGTCGGCACAATGCAAAACCACTATGGCTACACCTTC.

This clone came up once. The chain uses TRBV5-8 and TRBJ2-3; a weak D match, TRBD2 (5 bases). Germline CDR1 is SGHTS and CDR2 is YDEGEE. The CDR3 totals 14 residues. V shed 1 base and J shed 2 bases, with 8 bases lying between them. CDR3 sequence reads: CASSLLRDTDTQYF. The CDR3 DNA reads TGTGCCAGCAGCTTGCTACGGGACACAGATACGCAGTATTTT.

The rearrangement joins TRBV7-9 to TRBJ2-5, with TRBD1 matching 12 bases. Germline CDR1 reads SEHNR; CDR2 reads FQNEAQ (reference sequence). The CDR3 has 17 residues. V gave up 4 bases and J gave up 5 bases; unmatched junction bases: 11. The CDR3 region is CASSWALGTGGAETQYF. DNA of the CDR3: TGTGCCAGCAGCTGGGCCCTCGGGACAGGGGGCGCGGAGACCCAGTACTTC.

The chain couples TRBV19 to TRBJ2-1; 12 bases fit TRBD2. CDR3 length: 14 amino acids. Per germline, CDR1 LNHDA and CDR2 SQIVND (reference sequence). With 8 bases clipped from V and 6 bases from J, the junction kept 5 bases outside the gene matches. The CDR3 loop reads CASLTSGRTNEQFF. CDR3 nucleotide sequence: TGTGCCAGTCTGACTAGCGGGAGAACCAATGAGCAGTTCTTC.

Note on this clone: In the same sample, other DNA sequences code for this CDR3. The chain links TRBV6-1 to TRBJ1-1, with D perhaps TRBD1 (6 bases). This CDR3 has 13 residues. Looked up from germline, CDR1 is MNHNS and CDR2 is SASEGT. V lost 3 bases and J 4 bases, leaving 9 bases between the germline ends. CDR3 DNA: TGTGCCAGCAGTGAGAAGGGGGGCACTGAAGCTTTCTTT. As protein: CASSEKGGTEAFF.

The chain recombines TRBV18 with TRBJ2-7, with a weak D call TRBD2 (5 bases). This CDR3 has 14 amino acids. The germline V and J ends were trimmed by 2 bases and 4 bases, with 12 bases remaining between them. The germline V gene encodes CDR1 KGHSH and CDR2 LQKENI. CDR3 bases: TGTGCCAGCTCACCAGCGGCGGGTTTGTACGAGCAGTACTTC. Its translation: CASSPAAGLYEQYF. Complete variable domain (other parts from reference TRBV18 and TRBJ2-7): NAGVMQNPRHLVRRRGQEARLRCSPMKGHSHVYWYRQLPEEGLKFMVYLQKENIIDESGMPKERFSAEFPKEGPSILRIQQVVRGDSAAYFCASSPAAGLYEQYFGPGTRLTVT.

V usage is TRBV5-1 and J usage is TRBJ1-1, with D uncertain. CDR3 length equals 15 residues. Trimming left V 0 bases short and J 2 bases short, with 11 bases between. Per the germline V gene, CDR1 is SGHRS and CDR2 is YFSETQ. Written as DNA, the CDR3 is TGCGCCAGCAGCTTGGTCACGGTGAGTAACACTGAAGCTTTCTTT. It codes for CASSLVTVSNTEAFF.

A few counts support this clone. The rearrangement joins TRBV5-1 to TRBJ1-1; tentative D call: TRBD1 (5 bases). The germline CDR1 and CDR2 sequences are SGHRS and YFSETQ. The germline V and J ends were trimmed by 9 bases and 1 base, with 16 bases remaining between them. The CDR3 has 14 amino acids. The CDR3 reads CATKGEGTNTEAFF. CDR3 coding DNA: TGCGCCACCAAGGGAGAGGGGACGAACACTGAAGCTTTCTTT.